This T cell receptor (beta chain) was identified in a study of identical twins. Template switching (which added a universal primer site) was used, and cDNA carried unique molecular identifiers. TCRdb reprocessed the 5' RACE reads with MiXCR, giving one entry per CDR3 protein. The repertoire holds 120,000 to 150,000 distinct CDR3 sequences, with roughly 3.2% as singletons. This CDR3 region has 14 residues. The V gene's germline CDR1 is SGHTA and CDR2 FQGNSA. Deletions cut 3 bases from V and 2 bases from J, with 10 bases between. This clonotype was detected ten times or more. The antigen remains unidentified. General study results and limits: Recombination models fit unrelated individuals' TCR alpha sharing but underestimated twins'.

The sequenced material came from memory T cells sorted from blood. The V gene is TRBV7-2, the J gene TRBJ1-2; possible D gene TRBD1, 6 bases. The sequence was obtained from a man younger than 35 in good health. The chain's CDR3 is CASSLGGSNYGYTF. CDR3 nucleotide sequence: TGTGCCAGCAGCTTGGGGGGCAGCAACTATGGCTACACCTTC. Drawing the rest from reference TRBV7-2 and TRBJ1-2, the complete variable domain is GAGVSQSPSNKVTEKGKDVELRCDPISGHTALYWYRQSLGQGLEFLIYFQGNSAPDKSGLPSDRFSAERTGGSVSTLTIQRTQQEDSAVYLCASSLGGSNYGYTFGSGTRLTVV.